The next 17 T cell receptor beta chains were all read from a single sample in a study of T cells in narcolepsy. Sequencing was performed with immunoSEQ multiplex PCR; in TCRdb, only in-frame clones are kept and a portion is missing. This sample carries 30,000 to 35,000 clones, roughly 90% of them seen once, and the ten largest clones take more than 0.65%. Sequencing used CD45RA- memory CD4+ T cells from PBMCs. These receptors were collected from a human donor with narcolepsy.

The chain combines TRBV7-7 with TRBJ2-5, with D perhaps matching TRBD2 (6 bases). The V gene lost 4 bases and the J gene lost 3 bases, with 12 bases spanning the gap. The CDR3 runs 14 residues. Germline values: CDR1 SSHAT, CDR2 FNYEAQ (reference sequence). CDR3 loop: CASSSQGGKETQYF. The CDR3 bases are TGTGCCAGCAGCTCTCAGGGAGGTAAAGAGACCCAGTACTTC.

The CDR3 region has the DNA TGTGCCAGCAGCTTACAGGGGGCCTACGAGCAGTACTTC. It is translated as CASSLQGAYEQYF. The genes are TRBV7-2 and TRBJ2-7; 7 bases match TRBD1. Germline CDR1 reads SGHTA; CDR2 reads FQGNSA. After removal of 2 bases from V and 2 bases from J, the junction contained 0 bases not matched to a gene. The length of the CDR3 is 13 residues.

This clone was counted a few times. The chain recombines TRBV6-1 with TRBJ2-5; no reliable D call. CDR1 MNHNS and CDR2 SASEGT come from the germline V gene. This CDR3 region has 12 residues. With 8 bases removed from V and 0 bases from J, the gap between germline ends came to 7 bases. CDR3 protein: CASGEYQETQYF. CDR3 sequence (DNA): TGTGCCAGCGGCGAATACCAAGAGACCCAGTACTTC.

The chain employs TRBV5-1 and TRBJ2-5; D gene ambiguous. The CDR3 consists of 13 residues. Per germline, CDR1 SGHRS and CDR2 YFSETQ. V dropped 4 bases and J dropped 4 bases, with 11 bases sitting between them. This chain's CDR3 is CASSRWQRETQYF. In DNA, the CDR3 is TGCGCCAGCAGCAGGTGGCAAAGAGAGACCCAGTACTTC.

This clone was counted between two and nine times. The V gene is TRBV9, the J gene TRBJ1-3; 10 bases map to TRBD1. Trimming took 0 bases from V and 4 from J; bases not matched to a gene: 13. The CDR3 contains 19 residues. The V gene's germline CDR1 is SGDLS and CDR2 YYNGEE. The CDR3 DNA sequence: TGTGCCAGCAGCGTAGGACTGGGGACAGGGGACGTTTACGGAAACACCATATATTTT. This gives the protein CASSVGLGTGDVYGNTIYF.

V is TRBV5-4 and J is TRBJ2-5; D may be TRBD1 (6 bases). V was trimmed by 3 bases and J by 0 bases, leaving 15 bases between them. Germline CDR1 SGHNT, CDR2 YYREEE (reference sequence). CDR3 length: 16 amino acids. CDR3 nucleotides: TGTGCCAGCAGCTCTAGTAGGACAGCCCACCAAGAGACCCAGTACTTC. It translates to CASSSSRTAHQETQYF.

This chain links TRBV5-8 with TRBJ1-3; D gene ambiguous. Deletions cut 0 bases from V and 11 bases from J, with 18 bases between. The CDR3 consists of 15 residues. The germline gives CDR1 SGHTS, CDR2 YDEGEE. The CDR3 coding sequence is TGTGCCAGCAGCTTGGTCCGGTTTACCGCAGGCGCCATATATTTT. Translated, it gives CASSLVRFTAGAIYF.

This clone turned up a few times. The chain couples TRBV5-6 to TRBJ2-4; possibly TRBD1 for D (5 bases). Germline V lookup: CDR1 SGHDT, CDR2 YYEEEE. The CDR3 length is 14 residues. Trimming stripped 2 bases from V and 2 bases from J, with 8 bases between. The CDR3 loop is CASSFQGTKNIQYF. The CDR3 DNA reads TGTGCCAGCAGCTTTCAGGGCACCAAAAACATTCAGTACTTC. Using reference TRBV5-6 and TRBJ2-4 for the parts outside the CDR3, the full variable domain is DAGVTQSPTHLIKTRGQQVTLRCSPKSGHDTVSWYQQALGQGPQFIFQYYEEEERQRGNFPDRFSGHQFPNYSSELNVNALLLGDSALYLCASSFQGTKNIQYFGAGTRLSVL.

V is TRBV5-5 and J is TRBJ2-7; D uncertain. The V and J ends lost 0 bases and 2 bases respectively, with 12 bases between them. Germline V gene data show CDR1 as SGHKS and CDR2 as YYEKEE (reference sequence). This CDR3 is 15 amino acids long. CDR3 protein: CASSLGAGRPYEQYF. The CDR3 DNA sequence: TGTGCCAGCAGCTTGGGGGCAGGCCGTCCCTACGAGCAGTACTTC.

This clone was seen a single time. V gene TRBV15 combines with J gene TRBJ2-3, with 10 bases identical to TRBD1. V trimming: 1 base; J trimming: 4 bases; junction bases outside the gene matches: 2. The germline V gene encodes CDR1 LNHNV and CDR2 YYDKDF (reference sequence). The CDR3 covers 15 residues. The CDR3 DNA reads TGTGCCACCAGCAGAGGTGGACAGGGGGCAGATACGCAGTATTTT. It codes for CATSRGGQGADTQYF.

This clone was detected only a few times. The V and J genes are TRBV5-8 and TRBJ1-5, with 7 positions matching TRBD1. Germline CDR1 is SGHTS and CDR2 is YDEGEE. Germline trimming cut 4 bases from V and 5 bases from J; bases unmatched to any gene: 9. The CDR3 contains 15 residues. In DNA form, the CDR3 reads TGTGCCAGCAGCGACCTGACAGGGAGTTATCAGCCCCAGCATTTT. Translated: CASSDLTGSYQPQHF.

J is TRBJ2-5 and V is TRBV6-1, with 7 bases aligning to TRBD2. CDR1 is MNHNS and CDR2 is SASEGT in the germline V gene. The CDR3 spans 14 residues. The V segment lost 7 bases and the J segment 3 bases; nucleotides outside the gene matches: 8. The CDR3 DNA follows: TGTGCCAGCAACCTAGGGAGGGGAGAAGAGACCCAGTACTTC. Protein: CASNLGRGEETQYF.

The chain links TRBV5-1 to TRBJ1-6; perhaps TRBD1 as D (6 bases). Trimming removed 0 bases from V and 5 bases from J, with 9 bases in between. Germline loops: CDR1 SGHRS, CDR2 YFSETQ. This CDR3 region has 15 residues. CDR3 region: CASSLAGGDNSPLHF. The CDR3 nucleotides are TGCGCCAGCAGCTTGGCCGGGGGCGATAATTCACCCCTCCACTTT.

The V gene is TRBV6-1, the J gene TRBJ2-3; 12 nucleotides align to TRBD1. The CDR3 is 14 amino acids. V dropped 6 bases and J dropped 7; count of bases not matched to a gene: 5. Germline V CDR1 and CDR2: MNHNS, SASEGT. CDR3 nucleotides: TGTGCCAGCAGACCGGGACAGGGGGCAAATACGCAGTATTTT. As protein: CASRPGQGANTQYF.

V usage is TRBV11-3 and J usage is TRBJ2-1; tentative D call: TRBD2 (5 bases). CDR1 SGHNT and CDR2 YENEEA come from the germline V gene. This CDR3 spans 15 amino acids. Deletions cut 5 bases from V and 1 base from J, with 12 bases between. CDR3: CASSPTAGSYNEQFF. For the CDR3, the DNA is TGTGCCAGCAGCCCGACCGCGGGTTCCTACAATGAGCAGTTCTTC.

The gene calls are TRBV2 and TRBJ1-2; D is unresolved. The CDR3 covers 13 residues. The germline V and J ends were trimmed by 7 bases and 0 bases, with 9 bases remaining between them. Per germline, CDR1 SNHLY and CDR2 FYNNEI. The CDR3 is CASMEDSNYGYTF. The CDR3 DNA reads as TGTGCCAGCATGGAAGATTCTAACTATGGCTACACCTTC.

The chain uses TRBV7-9 and TRBJ1-3; 7 bases are a match to TRBD1. V shed 5 bases, J shed 3 bases, and the junction held 10 bases outside the gene matches. This CDR3 has 16 amino acids. CDR1 SEHNR and CDR2 FQNEAQ come from the germline V gene (reference sequence). CDR3 sequence (DNA): TGTGCCAGCAGCGTCGGACAGGACCTCTTTGGAAACACCATATATTTT. This codes for CASSVGQDLFGNTIYF. Full variable domain (missing parts from reference TRBV7-9 and TRBJ1-3): DTGVSQNPRHKITKRGQNVTFRCDPISEHNRLYWYRQTLGQGPEFLTYFQNEAQLEKSRLLSDRFSAERPKGSFSTLEIQRTEQGDSAMYLCASSVGQDLFGNTIYFGEGSWLTVV.